The rows below give T cell receptor beta chains drawn from one sample of a study of cytomegalovirus exposure and HLA in healthy donors. The assay was immunoSEQ multiplex PCR, and TCRdb's table has in-frame clones only and misses some. Of some 35,000 clones in the sample, more than 60% were seen once. The sample comprised PBMCs. Receptors were obtained from a young man in good health and CMV-seronegative. Each CDR3 is given with its conserved first and last residue. Fields, in order: J gene, clone size, CDR3 length, D gene, V gene, CDR3 protein, CDR3 DNA. D genes are given only for firm matches. A clone size is listed for some rows: how often the clone was seen (once, few, many), or a class if it is expanded.

TRBJ1-1,NA,15,NA,TRBV2,CASSEAPGMNTEAFF,TGTGCCAGCAGTGAAGCGCCAGGCATGAACACTGAAGCTTTCTTT
TRBJ1-2,NA,12,TRBD1,TRBV28,CASSTRGQGYTF,TGTGCCAGCAGTACCAGGGGGCAGGGCTACACCTTC
TRBJ1-3,NA,20,TRBD1,TRBV4-3,CASSQDTRRGTGGSGNTIYF,TGCGCCAGCAGCCAAGACACCCGACGTGGTACAGGGGGCTCTGGAAACACCATATATTTT
TRBJ1-1,few,14,NA,TRBV6-1,CASSETGLNTEAFF,TGTGCCAGCAGTGAGACAGGTTTGAACACTGAAGCTTTCTTT
TRBJ1-1,few,15,NA,TRBV4-2,CASSPSLDIYTEAFF,TGTGCCAGCAGCCCTTCCTTGGACATTTACACTGAAGCTTTCTTT
TRBJ2-7,NA,13,NA,TRBV4-3,CASSQESAREQYF,TGCGCCAGCAGCCAAGAGTCCGCCCGGGAGCAGTACTTC
TRBJ2-1,few,17,TRBD2,TRBV4-1,CASSQGGGRATYNEQFF,TGCGCCAGCAGCCAAGGGGGCGGGAGGGCCACCTACAATGAGCAGTTCTTC
TRBJ2-7,NA,15,NA,TRBV2,CASSDPSLKAYEQYF,TGTGCCAGCAGTGACCCGAGCCTAAAAGCCTACGAGCAGTACTTC
TRBJ1-5,NA,12,NA,TRBV10-1,CASSESSSPQHF,TGCGCCAGCAGTGAGTCTAGCAGCCCCCAGCATTTT
TRBJ1-2,NA,12,NA,TRBV29-1,CSVASGNYGYTF,TGCAGCGTTGCTTCAGGGAACTATGGCTACACCTTC
TRBJ2-7,NA,13,NA,TRBV7-2,CASSSRQGLEQYF,TGTGCCAGCAGCTCCCGACAGGGACTCGAGCAGTACTTC
TRBJ1-3,few,14,TRBD1,TRBV7-2,CASSLRQGVNTIYF,TGTGCCAGCAGCCTACGACAGGGTGTAAACACCATATATTTT
TRBJ1-3,few,15,NA,TRBV4-3,CASSQDLRVGNTIYF,TGCGCCAGCAGCCAAGATCTCAGGGTGGGAAACACCATATATTTT
TRBJ2-5,NA,15,TRBD2,TRBV10-3,CAISRSGDNQETQYF,TGTGCCATAAGCCGTAGCGGGGATAATCAAGAGACCCAGTACTTC
TRBJ2-5,NA,14,NA,TRBV19,CASSPNLVEETQYF,TGTGCCAGTAGTCCGAACTTGGTAGAAGAGACCCAGTACTTC
TRBJ1-4,NA,18,NA,TRBV7-8,CASSLDSRAVRTNEKLFF,TGTGCCAGCAGCTTGGACAGCCGGGCAGTCAGAACTAATGAAAAACTGTTTTTT
TRBJ2-5,NA,14,NA,TRBV27,CASSRSGRQETQYF,TGTGCCAGCAGTCGCAGTGGGAGGCAAGAGACCCAGTACTTC
TRBJ1-5,NA,17,NA,TRBV4-1,CASSSGAAKRVNQPQHF,TGCGCCAGCAGCTCAGGGGCGGCTAAAAGGGTTAATCAGCCCCAGCATTTT
TRBJ2-7,few,14,NA,TRBV4-3,CASSQAIGGYEQYF,TGCGCCAGCAGCCAAGCTATAGGCGGGTACGAGCAGTACTTC
TRBJ1-1,NA,10,NA,TRBV18,CASRNTEAFF,TGTGCCAGCCGGAACACTGAAGCTTTCTTT
TRBJ2-5,few,14,TRBD2,TRBV2,CASNLAGVQETQYF,TGTGCCAGCAATCTAGCGGGGGTCCAAGAGACCCAGTACTTC
TRBJ1-1,NA,14,TRBD1,TRBV4-1,CASSQGTGGHEAFF,TGCGCCAGCAGCCAAGGGACAGGGGGCCACGAAGCTTTCTTT
TRBJ1-1,NA,16,TRBD1,TRBV5-1,CASSSGTGSMNTEAFF,TGCGCCAGCAGCTCCGGGACAGGGTCTATGAACACTGAAGCTTTCTTT
TRBJ1-1,NA,14,TRBD1,TRBV4-1,CASSHLTGDTEAFF,TGCGCCAGCAGCCACTTGACAGGGGACACTGAAGCTTTCTTT
TRBJ1-2,once,14,NA,TRBV9,CASSPRRVNYGYTF,TGTGCCAGCAGCCCGAGGAGGGTTAACTATGGCTACACCTTC
TRBJ2-1,NA,16,TRBD1,TRBV2,CASSYLGTGVFNEQFF,TGTGCCAGCAGTTACCTCGGGACAGGGGTTTTCAATGAGCAGTTCTTC
TRBJ2-1,NA,12,NA,TRBV2,CASSDLADEQFF,TGTGCCAGCAGTGATCTAGCCGATGAGCAGTTCTTC
TRBJ2-7,NA,14,NA,TRBV6-5,CASSYGPTRAKQYF,TGTGCCAGCAGTTACGGGCCGACACGTGCGAAGCAGTACTTC
TRBJ1-5,NA,15,TRBD1,TRBV18,CASSTATGGNQPQHF,TGTGCCAGCTCCACAGCAACAGGGGGCAATCAGCCCCAGCATTTT
TRBJ1-5,NA,14,TRBD1,TRBV5-1,CASSTGTGDQPQHF,TGCGCCAGCAGCACCGGGACAGGGGATCAGCCCCAGCATTTT
TRBJ1-1,NA,16,NA,TRBV18,CATPESSGSMNTEAFF,TGTGCCACCCCCGAGTCTTCGGGGAGCATGAACACTGAAGCTTTCTTT
TRBJ2-7,NA,16,TRBD2,TRBV7-2,CASSLVISGGAGEQYF,TGTGCCAGCAGCTTAGTTATTAGCGGGGGGGCGGGAGAGCAGTACTTC
TRBJ1-5,NA,15,TRBD1,TRBV28,CASSPGGRRHQPQHF,TGTGCCAGCAGTCCAGGGGGAAGGAGACATCAGCCCCAGCATTTT
TRBJ2-5,NA,16,TRBD2,TRBV4-1,CASSRPGLAGLETQYF,TGCGCCAGCAGCCGACCGGGACTAGCGGGGTTGGAGACCCAGTACTTC
TRBJ1-1,NA,13,NA,TRBV11-1,CASRFRGNTEAFF,TGTGCCAGCAGATTTAGGGGGAACACTGAAGCTTTCTTT